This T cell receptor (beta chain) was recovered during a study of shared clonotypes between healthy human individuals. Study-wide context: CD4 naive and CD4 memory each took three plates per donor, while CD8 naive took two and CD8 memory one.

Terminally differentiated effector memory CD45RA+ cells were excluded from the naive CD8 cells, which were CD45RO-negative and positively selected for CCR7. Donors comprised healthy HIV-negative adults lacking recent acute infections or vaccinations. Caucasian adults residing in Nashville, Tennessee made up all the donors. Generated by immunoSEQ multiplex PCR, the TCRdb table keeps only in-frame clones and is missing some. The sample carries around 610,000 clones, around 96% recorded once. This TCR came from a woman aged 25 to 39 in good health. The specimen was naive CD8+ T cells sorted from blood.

For the CDR3, the DNA is TGTGCCAGTAGTATTGAGGGCGCGGACACTGAAGCTTTCTTT. The encoded protein is CASSIEGADTEAFF. The chain couples TRBV19 to TRBJ1-1, with D unclear. The CDR3 covers 14 residues. Germline values: CDR1 LNHDA, CDR2 SQIVND (reference sequence). Trimming shortened V by 3 bases and J by 3 bases, and 11 bases separated the two germline ends.